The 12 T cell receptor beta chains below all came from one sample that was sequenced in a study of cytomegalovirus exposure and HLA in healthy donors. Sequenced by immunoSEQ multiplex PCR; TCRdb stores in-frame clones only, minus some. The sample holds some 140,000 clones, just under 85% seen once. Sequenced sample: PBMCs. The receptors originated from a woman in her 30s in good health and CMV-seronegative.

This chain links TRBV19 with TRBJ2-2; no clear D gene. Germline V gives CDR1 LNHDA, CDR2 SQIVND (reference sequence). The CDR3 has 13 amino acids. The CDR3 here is CATPESDTGELFF. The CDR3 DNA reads TGTGCGACCCCGGAGTCCGACACCGGGGAGCTGTTTTTT.

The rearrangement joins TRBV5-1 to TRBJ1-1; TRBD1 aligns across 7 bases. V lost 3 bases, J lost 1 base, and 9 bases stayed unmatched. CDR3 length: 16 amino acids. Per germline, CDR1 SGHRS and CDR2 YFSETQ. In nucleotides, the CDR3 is TGCGCCAGCAGCTCTACCGGGACAGCACCGAACACTGAAGCTTTCTTT. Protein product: CASSSTGTAPNTEAFF.

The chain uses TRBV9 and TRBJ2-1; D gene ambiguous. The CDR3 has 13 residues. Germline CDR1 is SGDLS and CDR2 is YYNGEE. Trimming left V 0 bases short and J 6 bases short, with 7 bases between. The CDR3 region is CASSVGSGNEQFF. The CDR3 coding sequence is TGTGCCAGCAGCGTAGGGTCCGGCAATGAGCAGTTCTTC. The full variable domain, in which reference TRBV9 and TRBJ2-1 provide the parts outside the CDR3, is DSGVTQTPKHLITATGQRVTLRCSPRSGDLSVYWYQQSLDQGLQFLIQYYNGEERAKGNILERFSAQQFPDLHSELNLSSLELGDSALYFCASSVGSGNEQFFGPGTRLTVL.

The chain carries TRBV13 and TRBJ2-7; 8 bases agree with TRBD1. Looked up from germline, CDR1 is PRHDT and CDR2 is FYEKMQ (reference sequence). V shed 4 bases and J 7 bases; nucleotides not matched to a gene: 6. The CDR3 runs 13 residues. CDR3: CASSSGQGWEQYF. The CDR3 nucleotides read TGTGCCAGCAGCTCCGGACAGGGCTGGGAGCAGTACTTC. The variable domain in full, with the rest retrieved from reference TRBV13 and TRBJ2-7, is AAGVIQSPRHLIKEKRETATLKCYPIPRHDTVYWYQQGPGQDPQFLISFYEKMQSDKGSIPDRFSAQQFSDYHSELNMSSLELGDSALYFCASSSGQGWEQYFGPGTRLTVT.

In DNA form, the CDR3 reads TGTGCCACCAGCAGAGCGAGCCGGTACCAAGAGACCCAGTACTTC. It codes for CATSRASRYQETQYF. This chain connects TRBV15 to TRBJ2-5, with no clear D. CDR3 length: 15 residues. Between the trimmed V and J ends, which lost 1 base and 0 bases, there was a span of 9 bases. Germline V CDR1 and CDR2: LNHNV, YYDKDF (reference sequence).

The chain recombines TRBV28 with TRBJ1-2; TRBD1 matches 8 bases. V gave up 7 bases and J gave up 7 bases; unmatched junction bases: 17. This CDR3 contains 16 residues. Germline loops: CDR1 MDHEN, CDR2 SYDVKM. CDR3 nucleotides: TGTGCCAGCACCTCACCCGGGCAGGGGGCGAGGGGTGGCTACACCTTC. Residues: CASTSPGQGARGGYTF.

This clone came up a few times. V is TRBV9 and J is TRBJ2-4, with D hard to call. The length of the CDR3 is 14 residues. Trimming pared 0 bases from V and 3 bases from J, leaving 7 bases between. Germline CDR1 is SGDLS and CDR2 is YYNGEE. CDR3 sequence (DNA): TGTGCCAGCAGCGTAGGGTCAGGCAAAAACATTCAGTACTTC. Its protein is CASSVGSGKNIQYF. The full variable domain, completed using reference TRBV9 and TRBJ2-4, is DSGVTQTPKHLITATGQRVTLRCSPRSGDLSVYWYQQSLDQGLQFLIQYYNGEERAKGNILERFSAQQFPDLHSELNLSSLELGDSALYFCASSVGSGKNIQYFGAGTRLSVL.

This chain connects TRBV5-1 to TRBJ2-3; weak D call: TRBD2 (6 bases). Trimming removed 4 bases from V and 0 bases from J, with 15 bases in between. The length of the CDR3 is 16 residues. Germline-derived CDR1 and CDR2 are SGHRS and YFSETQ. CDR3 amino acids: CASSTEGLGSTDTQYF. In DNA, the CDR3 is TGCGCCAGCAGCACTGAGGGACTGGGAAGCACAGATACGCAGTATTTT.

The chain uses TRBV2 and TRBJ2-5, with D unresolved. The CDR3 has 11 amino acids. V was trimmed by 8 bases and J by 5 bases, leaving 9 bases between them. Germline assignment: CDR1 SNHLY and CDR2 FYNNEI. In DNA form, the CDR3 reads TGTGCCAGCTCTCGAGTGGAGACCCAGTACTTC. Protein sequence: CASSRVETQYF.

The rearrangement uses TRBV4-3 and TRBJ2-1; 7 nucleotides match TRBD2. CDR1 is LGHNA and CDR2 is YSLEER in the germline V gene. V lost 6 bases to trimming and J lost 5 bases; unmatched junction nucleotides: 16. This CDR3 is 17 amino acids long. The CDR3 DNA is TGCGCCAGCAGTTGGGTTGTGGGGCTAGCGGTGAACAATGAGCAGTTCTTC. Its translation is CASSWVVGLAVNNEQFF.

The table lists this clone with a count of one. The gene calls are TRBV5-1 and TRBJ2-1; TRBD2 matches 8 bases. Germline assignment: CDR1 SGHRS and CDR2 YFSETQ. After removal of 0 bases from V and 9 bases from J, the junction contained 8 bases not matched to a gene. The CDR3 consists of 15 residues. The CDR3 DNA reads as TGCGCCAGCAGCTTGGATCTAGCCCGGGGGGGTGAGCAGTTCTTC. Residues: CASSLDLARGGEQFF.

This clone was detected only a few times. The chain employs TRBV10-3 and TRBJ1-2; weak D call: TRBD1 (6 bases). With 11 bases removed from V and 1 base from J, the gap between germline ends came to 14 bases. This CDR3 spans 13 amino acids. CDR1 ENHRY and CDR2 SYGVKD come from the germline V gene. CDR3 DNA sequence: TGTGCCGTCACGTTGGACAGTAACTATGGCTACACCTTC. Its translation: CAVTLDSNYGYTF.